This T cell receptor beta chain was obtained from a study of blood T cell repertoires in COVID-19. The overall study: From the United States, Italy and Spain came samples of acute and convalescent COVID-19. PBMCs, B-cell-depleted T cells, or T cells were the source of the cDNA or gDNA that made up the material.

With V trimmed by 3 bases and J by 8 bases, 6 bases remained unmatched. CDR1 and CDR2 from the germline V gene are SGHAT and FQDESV (reference sequence). The CDR3 contains 16 residues. Seattle patients were enrolled while actively infected and followed longitudinally. Authors' methods: Quantification of nucleated cells was approximated via reference gene primer amplification. Clones were read by immunoSEQ multiplex PCR, and TCRdb kept only the in-frame ones, dropping some. V and J calls and clone size are copied from that table; D and trimming were computed from the DNA. The data hold 400,000 to 450,000 clones, with 70% to 90% observed a single time.

The specimen was peripheral blood. The chain joins TRBV11-1 to TRBJ2-1; TRBD2 agrees at 14 bases. This receptor was taken from a woman in her forties with COVID-19, enrolled during active disease. The CDR3 bases are TGTGCCAGCAGCTTGCTTGGGACTAGCGGGGGATATGAGCAGTTCTTC. Its protein is CASSLLGTSGGYEQFF. The complete variable domain, with remaining parts taken from reference TRBV11-1 and TRBJ2-1, reads EAEVAQSPRYKITEKSQAVAFWCDPISGHATLYWYRQILGQGPELLVQFQDESVVDDSQLPKDRFSAERLKGVDSTLKIQPAELGDSAMYLCASSLLGTSGGYEQFFGPGTRLTVL.